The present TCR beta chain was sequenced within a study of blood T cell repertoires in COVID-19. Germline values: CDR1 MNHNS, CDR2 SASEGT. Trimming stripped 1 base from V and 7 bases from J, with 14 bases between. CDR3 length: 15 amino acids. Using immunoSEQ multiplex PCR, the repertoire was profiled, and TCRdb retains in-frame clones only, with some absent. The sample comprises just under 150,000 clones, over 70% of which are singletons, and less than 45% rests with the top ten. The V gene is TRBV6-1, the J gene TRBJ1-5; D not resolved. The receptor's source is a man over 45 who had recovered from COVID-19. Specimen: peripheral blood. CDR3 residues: CASSEDLVDLQPQHF. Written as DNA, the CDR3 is TGTGCCAGCAGTGAAGATTTAGTAGATCTGCAGCCCCAGCATTTT.